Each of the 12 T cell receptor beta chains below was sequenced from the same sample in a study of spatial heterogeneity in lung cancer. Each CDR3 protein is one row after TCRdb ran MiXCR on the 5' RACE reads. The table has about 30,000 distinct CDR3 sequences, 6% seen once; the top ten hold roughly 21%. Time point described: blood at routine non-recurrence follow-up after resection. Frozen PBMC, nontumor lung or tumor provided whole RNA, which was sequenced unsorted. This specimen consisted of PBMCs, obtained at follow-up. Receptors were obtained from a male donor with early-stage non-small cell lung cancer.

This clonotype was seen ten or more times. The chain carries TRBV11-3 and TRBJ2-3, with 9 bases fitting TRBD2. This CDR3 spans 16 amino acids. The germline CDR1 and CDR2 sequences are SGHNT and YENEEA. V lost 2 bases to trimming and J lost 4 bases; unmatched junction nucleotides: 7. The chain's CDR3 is CASSLIVRTSADTQYF. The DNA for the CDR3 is TGTGCCAGCAGCTTAATCGTCAGGACTAGCGCAGATACGCAGTATTTT.

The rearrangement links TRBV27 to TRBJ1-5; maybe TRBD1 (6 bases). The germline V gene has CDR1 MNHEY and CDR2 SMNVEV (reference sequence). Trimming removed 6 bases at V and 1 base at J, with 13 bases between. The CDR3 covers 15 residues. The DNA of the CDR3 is TGTGCCAGCAGGAACCTCCAGGGGAGCAATCAGCCCCAGCATTTT. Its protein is CASRNLQGSNQPQHF.

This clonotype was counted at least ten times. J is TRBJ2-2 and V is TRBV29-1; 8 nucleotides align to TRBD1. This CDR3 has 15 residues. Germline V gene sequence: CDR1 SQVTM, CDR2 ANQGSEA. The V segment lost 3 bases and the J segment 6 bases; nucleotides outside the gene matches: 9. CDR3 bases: TGCAGCGTTGAGCTTGGACAGGGAGCGGCCGGGGAGCTGTTTTTT. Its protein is CSVELGQGAAGELFF.

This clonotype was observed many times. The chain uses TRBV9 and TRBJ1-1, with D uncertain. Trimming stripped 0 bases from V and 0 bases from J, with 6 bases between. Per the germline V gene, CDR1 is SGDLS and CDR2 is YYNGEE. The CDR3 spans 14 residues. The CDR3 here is CASSVAVMNTEAFF. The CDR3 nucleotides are TGTGCCAGCAGCGTAGCAGTCATGAACACTGAAGCTTTCTTT. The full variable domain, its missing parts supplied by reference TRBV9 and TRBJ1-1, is DSGVTQTPKHLITATGQRVTLRCSPRSGDLSVYWYQQSLDQGLQFLIQYYNGEERAKGNILERFSAQQFPDLHSELNLSSLELGDSALYFCASSVAVMNTEAFFGQGTRLTVV.

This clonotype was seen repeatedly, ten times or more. The CDR3 coding sequence is TGCAGTGCTAGAGGAAATAGGGGCTATAATTCACCCCTCCACTTT. Translation: CSARGNRGYNSPLHF. The rearrangement joins TRBV20-1 to TRBJ1-6; D is possibly TRBD1 (5 bases). With 1 base removed from V and 3 bases from J, the gap between germline ends came to 10 bases. The CDR3 extends over 15 amino acids. Germline CDR1 DFQATT, CDR2 SNEGSKA (reference sequence).

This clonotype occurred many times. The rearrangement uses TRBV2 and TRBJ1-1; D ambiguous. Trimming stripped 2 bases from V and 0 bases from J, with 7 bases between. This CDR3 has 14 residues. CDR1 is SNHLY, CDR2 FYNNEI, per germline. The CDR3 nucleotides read TGTGCCAGCAGTGAACCCAAGATGAACACTGAAGCTTTCTTT. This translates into CASSEPKMNTEAFF. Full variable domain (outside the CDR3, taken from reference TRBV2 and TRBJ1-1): EPEVTQTPSHQVTQMGQEVILRCVPISNHLYFYWYRQILGQKVEFLVSFYNNEISEKSEIFDDQFSVERPDGSNFTLKIRSTKLEDSAMYFCASSEPKMNTEAFFGQGTRLTVV.

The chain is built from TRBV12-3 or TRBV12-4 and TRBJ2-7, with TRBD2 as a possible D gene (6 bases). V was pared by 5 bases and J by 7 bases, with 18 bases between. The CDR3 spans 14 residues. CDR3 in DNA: TGTGCCAGCAGTAACACACCCGGGGGTGGTGAGCAGTACTTC. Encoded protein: CASSNTPGGGEQYF.

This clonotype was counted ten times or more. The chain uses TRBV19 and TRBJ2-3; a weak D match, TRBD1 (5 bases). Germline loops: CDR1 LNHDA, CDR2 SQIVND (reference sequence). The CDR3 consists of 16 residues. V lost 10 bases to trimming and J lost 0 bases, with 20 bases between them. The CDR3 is CATPPATVTSTDTQYF. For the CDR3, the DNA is TGTGCCACTCCACCCGCGACAGTAACTAGCACAGATACGCAGTATTTT.

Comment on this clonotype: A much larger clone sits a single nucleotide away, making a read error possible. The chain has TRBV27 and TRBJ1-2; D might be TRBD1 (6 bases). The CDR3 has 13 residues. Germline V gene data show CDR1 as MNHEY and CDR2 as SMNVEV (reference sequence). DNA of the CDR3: TGTGCCAGCAGTCTAGGGAGGGGGGACGGCTGCACCTTC. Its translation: CASSLGRGDGCTF.

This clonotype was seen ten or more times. CDR3 sequence: CSARDDRLVGYPDTQYF. The DNA of the CDR3 is TGCAGTGCTAGAGATGACAGACTAGTGGGTTATCCAGATACGCAGTATTTT. This sequence joins TRBV20-1 and TRBJ2-3, with a possible D match to TRBD2 (6 bases). The CDR3 length is 17 residues. From germline, CDR1 is DFQATT and CDR2 SNEGSKA (reference sequence). The V and J ends lost 0 bases and 4 bases respectively, with 20 bases between them.

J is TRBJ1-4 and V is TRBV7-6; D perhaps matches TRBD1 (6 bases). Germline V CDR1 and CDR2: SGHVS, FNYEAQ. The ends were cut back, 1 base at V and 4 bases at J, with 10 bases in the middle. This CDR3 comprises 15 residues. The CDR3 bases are TGTGCCAGCAGCTTAGGGGGGGGCTTTAATGAAAAACTGTTTTTT. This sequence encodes CASSLGGGFNEKLFF.

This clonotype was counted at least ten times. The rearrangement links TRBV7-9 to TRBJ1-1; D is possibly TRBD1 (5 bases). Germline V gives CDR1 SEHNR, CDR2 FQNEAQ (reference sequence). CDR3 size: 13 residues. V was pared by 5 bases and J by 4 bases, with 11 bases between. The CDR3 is CASSETEGTEAFF. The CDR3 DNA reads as TGTGCCAGCAGCGAGACAGAGGGCACTGAAGCTTTCTTT.